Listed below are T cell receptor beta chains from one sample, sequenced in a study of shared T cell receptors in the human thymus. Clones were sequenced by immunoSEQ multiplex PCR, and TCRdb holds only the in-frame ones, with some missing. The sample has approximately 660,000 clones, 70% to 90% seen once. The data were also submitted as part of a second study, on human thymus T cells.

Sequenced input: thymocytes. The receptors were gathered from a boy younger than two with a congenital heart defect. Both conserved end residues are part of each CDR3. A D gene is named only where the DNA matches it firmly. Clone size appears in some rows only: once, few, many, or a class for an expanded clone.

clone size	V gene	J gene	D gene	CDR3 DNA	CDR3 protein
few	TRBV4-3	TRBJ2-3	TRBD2	TGCGCCAGCAGCCGGGGACTAGGCGGGCATACGCAGTATTTT	CASSRGLGGHTQYF
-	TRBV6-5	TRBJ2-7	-	TGTGCCAGCAGTTACTCGAGTCCTGCTAGCTCCTACGAGCAGTACTTC	CASSYSSPASSYEQYF
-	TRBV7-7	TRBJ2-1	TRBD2	TGTGCTAGCAGCCCCCGTAGAGCGGGAGAAGGGGACAATGAGCAGTTCTTC	CASSPRRAGEGDNEQFF
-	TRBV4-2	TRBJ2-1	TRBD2	TGTGCCAGCAGCCTTCTGGGGACTAGCAGCTACAATGAGCAGTTCTTC	CASSLLGTSSYNEQFF
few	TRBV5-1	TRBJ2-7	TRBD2	TGCGCCAGCAGCCGGGATCTAGCGGGGGTCTACGAGCAGTACTTC	CASSRDLAGVYEQYF
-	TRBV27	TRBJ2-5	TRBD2	TGTGCCAGCAGTTTACTAGCGGGACGACAAGAGACCCAGTACTTC	CASSLLAGRQETQYF
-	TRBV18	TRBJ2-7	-	TGTGCCAGCTCACCACCACACGCCCCCTACGAGCAGTACTTC	CASSPPHAPYEQYF
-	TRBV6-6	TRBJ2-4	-	TGTGCCAGCAGTTACTTGGGTTCCGGGACCAAAAACATTCAGTACTTC	CASSYLGSGTKNIQYF
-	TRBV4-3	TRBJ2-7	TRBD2	TGCGCCAGCAGCCAAGTAATCGGGGGACTAGCGGATGGGGAGCAGTACTTC	CASSQVIGGLADGEQYF
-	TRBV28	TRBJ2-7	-	TGTGCCAGCAGTTCCGGTCCGGGCAAAGCGGGCGAAAGCTCCTACGAGCAGTACTTC	CASSSGPGKAGESSYEQYF
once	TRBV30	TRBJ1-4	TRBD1	TGTGCCTGGAGTGTAGGGACAGGGGAGGAAAAACTGTTTTTT	CAWSVGTGEEKLFF
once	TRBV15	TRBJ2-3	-	TGTGCCACCAGCAGAGATGAGCCGGAGGGCAGCGCGTTGGCAGATACGCAGTATTTT	CATSRDEPEGSALADTQYF
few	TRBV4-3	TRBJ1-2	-	TGCGCCAGCAGCCAAGTGAGAGGGAACTATGGCTACACCTTC	CASSQVRGNYGYTF
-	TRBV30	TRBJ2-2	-	TGTGCCTGGAGTGGGCGGGAGAACACCGGGGAGCTGTTTTTT	CAWSGRENTGELFF
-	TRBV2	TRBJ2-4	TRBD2	TGTGCCAGCAGTTTTACGACTAGCGGGACAAGCAAAAACATTCAGTACTTC	CASSFTTSGTSKNIQYF
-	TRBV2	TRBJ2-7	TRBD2	TGTGCCAGCAGTGAAAGGCTAGCGGGACTTTGGGAGCAGTACTTC	CASSERLAGLWEQYF
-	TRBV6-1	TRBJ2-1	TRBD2	TGTGCCAGCACTCCTCGGACTAGTTCCTACAATGAGCAGTTCTTC	CASTPRTSSYNEQFF
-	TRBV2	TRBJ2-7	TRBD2	TGTGCCAGCCTGGACCGGGAGGGGCCCTACGAGCAGTACTTC	CASLDREGPYEQYF
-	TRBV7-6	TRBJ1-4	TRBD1	TGTGCCAGCAGCTTAACGGGTGCGACAGGGCGGACTAATGAAAAACTGTTTTTT	CASSLTGATGRTNEKLFF
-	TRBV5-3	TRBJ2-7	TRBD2	TGTGCCAGAAGTCTTTTGGGGCGGGCGGGAGTCGGCGAGCAGTACTTC	CARSLLGRAGVGEQYF
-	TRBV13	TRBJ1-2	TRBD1	TGTGCCAGCAGCCAGGGACAGGGGGCTACTAACTATGGCTACACCTTC	CASSQGQGATNYGYTF
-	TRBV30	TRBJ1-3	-	TGTGCCTGGAGTGTACTGGGGCCCTCTGGAAACACCATATATTTT	CAWSVLGPSGNTIYF
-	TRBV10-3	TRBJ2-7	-	TGTGCCATCAGGGTCTACGGGGGCTACGAGCAGTACTTC	CAIRVYGGYEQYF
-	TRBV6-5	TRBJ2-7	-	TGTGCCAGCAGCCGACAGTCCCCCTACGAGCAGTACTTC	CASSRQSPYEQYF